A single sample is the source of the 15 T cell receptor beta chains below, sequenced in a study of cytomegalovirus exposure and HLA in healthy donors. The PCR had 60 Vbeta and 13 Jbeta primers. TCRdb's copy holds only in-frame clones and misses some; the assay was immunoSEQ multiplex PCR. The sample includes approximately 150,000 clones, 80% of them seen just once. The sequenced sample was PBMCs. All receptors come from a middle-aged woman in good health and CMV-seronegative.

This rearrangement joins TRBV7-2 to TRBJ2-7; 13 bases match TRBD2. This CDR3 is 16 amino acids long. Trimming removed 5 bases from V and 1 base from J; junction bases left unmatched: 5. Germline V gene data show CDR1 as SGHTA and CDR2 as FQGNSA. The CDR3 spells CASSVTSGGASYEQYF. Written as DNA, the CDR3 is TGTGCCAGCAGCGTTACTAGCGGGGGGGCTTCCTACGAGCAGTACTTC.

V gene TRBV2 combines with J gene TRBJ1-2; D might be TRBD1 (5 bases). Germline lookup yields CDR1 SNHLY and CDR2 FYNNEI. V was clipped by 8 bases and J by 3 bases, with 13 bases between them. The CDR3 extends over 13 amino acids. For the CDR3, the DNA is TGTGCCAGCGCTACAGGTTCGGACTATGGCTACACCTTC. Protein: CASATGSDYGYTF.

The CDR3 DNA sequence: TGTGCCAGCAGCCCTCCGGGACTAGCTGACAATGAGCAGTTCTTC. Encoded protein: CASSPPGLADNEQFF. The J gene is TRBJ2-1, the V gene TRBV6-5; 9 bases line up with TRBD2. Per the germline V gene, CDR1 is MNHEY and CDR2 is SVGAGI. CDR3 length: 15 residues. V dropped 6 bases and J dropped 5; count of bases not matched to a gene: 8.

The chain has TRBV11-3 and TRBJ2-5, with D hard to call. The CDR3 contains 12 residues. In germline, CDR1 is SGHNT, CDR2 YENEEA. Trimming cost V 0 bases and J 5 bases, with 4 bases left between them. CDR3 region: CASSLDRETQYF. In DNA form, the CDR3 reads TGTGCCAGCAGCTTAGATCGTGAGACCCAGTACTTC.

The chain combines TRBV19 with TRBJ2-7, with no clear D. The CDR3 loop spans 14 amino acids. Trimming removed 1 base from V and 4 bases from J, with 11 bases in between. Germline V gene lookup returns CDR1 LNHDA and CDR2 SQIVND (reference sequence). The CDR3 sequence: CASSIGPAYYEQYF. DNA for the CDR3: TGTGCCAGTAGTATAGGGCCCGCTTATTACGAGCAGTACTTC. The whole variable domain, filled in from reference TRBV19 and TRBJ2-7, reads DGGITQSPKYLFRKEGQNVTLSCEQNLNHDAMYWYRQDPGQGLRLIYYSQIVNDFQKGDIAEGYSVSREKKESFPLTVTSAQKNPTAFYLCASSIGPAYYEQYFGPGTRLTVT.

This rearrangement joins TRBV7-2 to TRBJ1-1; TRBD1 matches at 7 bases. CDR3 length: 15 residues. The V gene end was trimmed by 2 bases and the J gene end by 1 base; junction bases not matched to a gene: 4. The germline gives CDR1 SGHTA, CDR2 FQGNSA. The CDR3 DNA reads as TGTGCCAGCAGCTTATCGGCAGGGGGGAACACTGAAGCTTTCTTT. Translated: CASSLSAGGNTEAFF.

The chain employs TRBV15 and TRBJ1-2; D is uncertain. The CDR3 consists of 13 residues. V lost 0 bases and J lost 2, with 4 bases in between. The germline V gene has CDR1 LNHNV and CDR2 YYDKDF (reference sequence). CDR3: CATSRDKNYGYTF. CDR3 DNA sequence: TGTGCCACCAGCAGAGATAAAAACTATGGCTACACCTTC. The entire variable domain, with the rest obtained from reference TRBV15 and TRBJ1-2, is as follows: DAMVIQNPRYQVTQFGKPVTLSCSQTLNHNVMYWYQQKSSQAPKLLFHYYDKDFNNEADTPDNFQSRRPNTSFCFLDIRSPGLGDTAMYLCATSRDKNYGYTFGSGTRLTVV.

The V gene is TRBV27, the J gene TRBJ1-1; D might be TRBD1 (6 bases). CDR1 MNHEY and CDR2 SMNVEV come from the germline V gene (reference sequence). The CDR3 spans 17 residues. Trimming pared 8 bases from V and 1 base from J, leaving 23 bases between. The CDR3 loop is CASRSVESGTRNTEAFF. The CDR3 region has the DNA TGTGCCAGCCGTTCGGTAGAATCCGGGACACGGAACACTGAAGCTTTCTTT.

The CDR3 region has the DNA TGTGCCAGCAGAAAAACAGGGAGGGGAAGGGAAAAACTGTTTTTT. Its translation is CASRKTGRGREKLFF. V is TRBV27 and J is TRBJ1-4, with TRBD1 as a possible D gene (6 bases). Deletions cut 6 bases from V and 8 bases from J, with 19 bases between. Germline V gene data show CDR1 as MNHEY and CDR2 as SMNVEV (reference sequence). This CDR3 has 15 residues.

The chain carries TRBV7-3 and TRBJ2-1; 13 bases fit TRBD2. CDR3 length equals 15 residues. V gave up 4 bases and J gave up 7 bases; unmatched junction bases: 4. Germline loops: CDR1 SGHTA, CDR2 FQGTGA. CDR3 loop: CASSSGTSGVNEQFF. The CDR3 coding sequence is TGTGCCAGCAGCTCAGGGACTAGCGGGGTTAATGAGCAGTTCTTC.

The chain carries TRBV30 and TRBJ1-5; 10 bases align to TRBD1. Germline V CDR1 and CDR2: GTSNPN, SVGIG (reference sequence). The CDR3 is 14 amino acids. The ends lost 1 base at V and 7 bases at J; junction bases unmatched: 4. The CDR3 loop reads CAWSGQGAGQPQHF. In nucleotides, the CDR3 is TGTGCCTGGAGTGGACAGGGGGCAGGGCAGCCCCAGCATTTT.

The rearrangement links TRBV2 to TRBJ1-1; unclear D gene. The CDR3 contains 14 residues. Trimming cost V 1 base and J 1 base, with 7 bases left between them. Looked up from germline, CDR1 is SNHLY and CDR2 is FYNNEI. The CDR3, as DNA: TGTGCCAGCAGTGAAGAATCCCGGAACACTGAAGCTTTCTTT. Encoded protein: CASSEESRNTEAFF. The whole variable domain, filled in from reference TRBV2 and TRBJ1-1, reads EPEVTQTPSHQVTQMGQEVILRCVPISNHLYFYWYRQILGQKVEFLVSFYNNEISEKSEIFDDQFSVERPDGSNFTLKIRSTKLEDSAMYFCASSEESRNTEAFFGQGTRLTVV.

The chain recombines TRBV11-2 with TRBJ1-1, with 9 bases identical to TRBD1. V lost 5 bases, J lost 2 bases, and 3 bases stayed unmatched. This CDR3 comprises 14 residues. Germline CDR1 is SGHAT and CDR2 is FQNNGV. The CDR3 nucleotides read TGTGCCAGCAGCAAGGGACAGGGAAACACTGAAGCTTTCTTT. This codes for CASSKGQGNTEAFF.

This rearrangement joins TRBV4-2 to TRBJ2-2, with 14 bases aligning to TRBD2. The CDR3 consists of 16 residues. J lost 7 bases, V lost 4 bases, and 5 bases had no gene match. CDR1 is LGHNA and CDR2 is YNFKEQ in the germline V gene. This chain's CDR3 is CASSPRLAGGRGELFF. The CDR3 coding sequence is TGTGCCAGCAGCCCAAGACTAGCGGGGGGGCGCGGGGAGCTGTTTTTT.

V gene TRBV7-3 combines with J gene TRBJ2-1; 7 nucleotides align to TRBD2. Germline V gives CDR1 SGHTA, CDR2 FQGTGA. The CDR3 extends over 15 amino acids. The trim removed 1 base at V and 5 bases at J, leaving 5 bases unmatched. CDR3 residues: CASSLMGLADNEQFF. CDR3 DNA sequence: TGTGCCAGCAGCTTAATGGGGCTAGCGGACAATGAGCAGTTCTTC.